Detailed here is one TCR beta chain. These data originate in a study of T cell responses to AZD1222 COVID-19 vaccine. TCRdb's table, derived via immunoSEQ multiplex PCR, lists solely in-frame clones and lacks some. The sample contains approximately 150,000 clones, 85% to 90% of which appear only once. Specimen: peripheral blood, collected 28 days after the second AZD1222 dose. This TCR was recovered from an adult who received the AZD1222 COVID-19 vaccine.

The CDR3 DNA sequence: TGTGCCAGCAGCACAACGGACAGGGACTACGAGCAGTACTTC. Translated: CASSTTDRDYEQYF. This chain uses TRBV7-9 with TRBJ2-7; 8 bases fit TRBD1. CDR1 is SEHNR and CDR2 is FQNEAQ in the germline V gene (reference sequence). The CDR3 is 14 amino acids. V lost 5 bases and J lost 3; bases outside the gene matches: 6.